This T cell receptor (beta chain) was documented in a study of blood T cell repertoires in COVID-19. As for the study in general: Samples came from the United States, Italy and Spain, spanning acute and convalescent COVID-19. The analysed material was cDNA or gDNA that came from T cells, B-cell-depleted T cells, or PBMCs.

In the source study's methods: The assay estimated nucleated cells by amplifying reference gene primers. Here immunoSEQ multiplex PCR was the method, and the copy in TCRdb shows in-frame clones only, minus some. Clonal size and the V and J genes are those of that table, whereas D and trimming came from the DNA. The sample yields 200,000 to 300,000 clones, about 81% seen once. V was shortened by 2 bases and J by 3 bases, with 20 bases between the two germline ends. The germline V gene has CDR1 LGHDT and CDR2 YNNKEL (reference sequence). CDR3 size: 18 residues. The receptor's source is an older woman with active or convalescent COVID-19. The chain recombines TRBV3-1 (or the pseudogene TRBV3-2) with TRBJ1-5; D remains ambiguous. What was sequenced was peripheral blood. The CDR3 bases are TGTGCCAGCAGCCAATATGCGGCGGGCAGCGCCTCCAATCAGCCCCAGCATTTT. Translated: CASSQYAAGSASNQPQHF.